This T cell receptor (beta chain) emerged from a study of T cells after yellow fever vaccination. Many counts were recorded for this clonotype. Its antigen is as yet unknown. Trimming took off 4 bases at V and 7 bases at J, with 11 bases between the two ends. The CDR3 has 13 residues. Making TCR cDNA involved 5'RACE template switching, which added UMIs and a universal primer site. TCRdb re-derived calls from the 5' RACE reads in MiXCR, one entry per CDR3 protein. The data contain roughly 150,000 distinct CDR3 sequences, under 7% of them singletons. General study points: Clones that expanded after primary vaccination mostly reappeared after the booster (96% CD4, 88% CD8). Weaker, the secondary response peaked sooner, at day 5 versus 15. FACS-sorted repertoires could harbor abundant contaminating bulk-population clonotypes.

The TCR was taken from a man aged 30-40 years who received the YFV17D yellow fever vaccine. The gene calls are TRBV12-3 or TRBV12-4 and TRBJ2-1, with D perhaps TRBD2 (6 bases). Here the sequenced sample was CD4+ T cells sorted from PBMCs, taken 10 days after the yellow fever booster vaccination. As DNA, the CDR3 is TGTGCCAGCAGTTGGAGGGAGTCGAATGAGCAGTTCTTC. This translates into CASSWRESNEQFF.